These 24 T cell receptor beta chains came from one sample sequenced in a study of shared clonotypes between healthy human individuals. Method: immunoSEQ multiplex PCR; TCRdb's copy keeps in-frame clones and lacks some. The sample includes over 850,000 clones, more than 75% of them seen just once. Sequenced input: memory CD4+ T cells from PBMCs. Subset defined: CD45RA-negative fraction. These receptors all stem from a man between 18 and 29 years old in good health. Some clones in this sample may be carry-over from other donors' samples.

V is TRBV13 and J is TRBJ2-3, with 11 bases aligning to TRBD2. The length of the CDR3 is 16 residues. Germline lookup yields CDR1 PRHDT and CDR2 FYEKMQ (reference sequence). The V segment lost 1 base and the J segment 5 bases; nucleotides outside the gene matches: 5. The CDR3 here is CASSLVATSGIDTQYF. The CDR3 coding sequence is TGTGCCAGCAGCTTAGTCGCGACTAGCGGGATAGATACGCAGTATTTT. The variable domain in full, completed from reference TRBV13 and TRBJ2-3, reads AAGVIQSPRHLIKEKRETATLKCYPIPRHDTVYWYQQGPGQDPQFLISFYEKMQSDKGSIPDRFSAQQFSDYHSELNMSSLELGDSALYFCASSLVATSGIDTQYFGPGTRLTVL.

The chain employs TRBV5-5 and TRBJ2-3, with TRBD1 matching 9 bases. J lost 4 bases, V lost 5 bases, and 11 bases had no gene match. Germline V gene lookup returns CDR1 SGHKS and CDR2 YYEKEE (reference sequence). CDR3 length equals 16 residues. The CDR3 is CASSLTPGQGADTQYF. The CDR3 DNA sequence: TGTGCCAGCAGTCTGACACCGGGACAGGGAGCAGATACGCAGTATTTT.

This clone was seen a single time. The chain recombines TRBV5-1 with TRBJ1-1; a weak D match, TRBD1 (5 bases). Trimming took off 1 base at V and 0 bases at J, with 22 bases between the two ends. CDR3 length equals 19 residues. Germline loops: CDR1 SGHRS, CDR2 YFSETQ. The CDR3 sequence is CASSLKGYSGGTLNTEAFF. The CDR3 DNA reads as TGCGCCAGCAGCTTGAAGGGGTACAGTGGAGGGACTCTGAACACTGAAGCTTTCTTT. The whole variable domain, filled in from reference TRBV5-1 and TRBJ1-1, reads KAGVTQTPRYLIKTRGQQVTLSCSPISGHRSVSWYQQTPGQGLQFLFEYFSETQRNKGNFPGRFSGRQFSNSRSEMNVSTLELGDSALYLCASSLKGYSGGTLNTEAFFGQGTRLTVV.

This sequence joins TRBV11-3 and TRBJ2-1; TRBD2 might be the D (5 bases). The CDR3 has 11 amino acids. The V gene's germline CDR1 is SGHNT and CDR2 YENEEA. Trimming pared 4 bases from V and 10 bases from J, leaving 8 bases between. The CDR3 sequence is CASSYRGEQFF. In DNA, the CDR3 is TGTGCCAGCAGCTATAGAGGGGAGCAGTTCTTC.

V gene TRBV7-9 combines with J gene TRBJ2-7; tentatively, D is TRBD2 (6 bases). V lost 3 bases to trimming and J lost 7 bases, with 13 bases between them. The CDR3 covers 13 residues. The germline V gene encodes CDR1 SEHNR and CDR2 FQNEAQ (reference sequence). The CDR3 region has the DNA TGTGCCAGCAGCTTTGGGGCAGGGAGGGAGCAGTACTTC. The encoded protein is CASSFGAGREQYF.

CDR3 sequence reads: CASSDPAGTDTQYF. The CDR3 nucleotides read TGTGCCAGCAGTGATCCGGCAGGCACAGATACGCAGTATTTT. The rearrangement links TRBV25-1 to TRBJ2-3; no definite D call. The V gene's germline CDR1 is MGHDK and CDR2 SYGVNS. V lost 3 bases and J 1 base, leaving 8 bases between the germline ends. The CDR3 is made up of 14 amino acids.

This clone was seen at least ten times. The chain has TRBV27 and TRBJ1-4; TRBD1 matches 12 bases. This CDR3 comprises 16 residues. The J segment lost 5 bases and the V segment lost 8 bases, leaving 9 bases of the junction unmatched. Per the germline V gene, CDR1 is MNHEY and CDR2 is SMNVEV (reference sequence). CDR3 sequence reads: CASPVPGQGANEKLFF. The CDR3 nucleotides are TGTGCCAGCCCCGTCCCGGGACAGGGGGCGAATGAAAAACTGTTTTTT. Variable domain in full (rest from reference TRBV27 and TRBJ1-4): EAQVTQNPRYLITVTGKKLTVTCSQNMNHEYMSWYRQDPGLGLRQIYYSMNVEVTDKGDVPEGYKVSRKEKRNFPLILESPSPNQTSLYFCASPVPGQGANEKLFFGSGTQLSVL.

Remarks on this clone: At one boundary the junction diverges from the germline segment, which might be a read error. The sample carries other DNA sequences with the same CDR3. This rearrangement joins TRBV7-3 to TRBJ1-1, with a possible D match to TRBD1 (5 bases). Germline V gene lookup returns CDR1 SGHTA and CDR2 FQGTGA. The CDR3 runs 20 residues. CDR3 sequence reads: CASSLSPQGKGPLLNTEAFF. The CDR3, as DNA: TGTGCCAGCAGCTTAAGCCCCCAGGGAAAGGGCCCCCTATTGAACACTGAAGCCTTCTTT.

The J gene is TRBJ2-2, the V gene TRBV6-1; D gene uncertain. Germline-derived CDR1 and CDR2 are MNHNS and SASEGT. V lost 8 bases and J lost 4, with 8 bases in between. CDR3 length equals 12 residues. CDR3 DNA: TGTGCCAGCCTCTGGAGCACCGGGGAGCTGTTTTTT. It is translated as CASLWSTGELFF.

This clone was detected once. The rearrangement links TRBV7-3 to TRBJ2-7; D is ambiguous. This CDR3 contains 14 residues. Trimming removed 1 base from V and 2 bases from J, with 9 bases in between. Per germline, CDR1 SGHTA and CDR2 FQGTGA. CDR3 coding DNA: TGTGCCAGCAGCTTAATGCCAGGTCCCTACGAGCAGTACTTC. Its protein is CASSLMPGPYEQYF.

J is TRBJ2-7 and V is TRBV18; no firm D call. V was trimmed by 6 bases and J by 2 bases, leaving 14 bases between them. Germline lookup yields CDR1 KGHSH and CDR2 LQKENI. The CDR3 runs 14 residues. The CDR3 sequence: CASSTGQTAYEQYF. As DNA, the CDR3 is TGTGCCAGCTCGACCGGGCAGACGGCCTACGAGCAGTACTTC.

The CDR3, as DNA: TGTGCCAGCAGGGGACTTACCTACAATGAGCAGTTCTTC. It translates to CASRGLTYNEQFF. The V and J genes are TRBV28 and TRBJ2-1, with D tentatively TRBD2 (6 bases). Germline V gives CDR1 MDHEN, CDR2 SYDVKM. This CDR3 has 13 amino acids. V lost 6 bases and J 2 bases, leaving 8 bases between the germline ends.

This chain links TRBV5-1 with TRBJ2-7; 12 bases match TRBD2. The germline CDR1 and CDR2 sequences are SGHRS and YFSETQ. Unmatched junction bases numbered 11, after V lost 4 bases and J lost 6 bases. The CDR3 spans 16 residues. CDR3 bases: TGCGCCAGCAGCACTCTAGCGGGAGGGCCGATCGGCGAGCAGTACTTC. Translation: CASSTLAGGPIGEQYF.

A note on this clone: With a much larger clone just one base away, this may be a read error. Other DNA sequences in this specimen translate into the identical CDR3. CDR3 region: CASSLDPNTEAFF. CDR3 nucleotide sequence: TGTGCCAGCAGCTTAGACCCGAACACTGAAGCTTTCTTT. The chain links TRBV7-9 to TRBJ1-1; no reliable D call. Per the germline V gene, CDR1 is SEHNR and CDR2 is FQNEAQ (reference sequence). V was clipped by 1 base and J by 1 base, with 4 bases between them. The CDR3 sequence is 13 residues long. Full variable domain (rest looked up from reference TRBV7-9 and TRBJ1-1): DTGVSQNPRHKITKRGQNVTFRCDPISEHNRLYWYRQTLGQGPEFLTYFQNEAQLEKSRLLSDRFSAERPKGSFSTLEIQRTEQGDSAMYLCASSLDPNTEAFFGQGTRLTVV.

This chain links TRBV30 with TRBJ1-3, with unresolved D. The CDR3 is 16 amino acids. CDR1 is GTSNPN, CDR2 SVGIG, per germline (reference sequence). With 4 bases removed from V and 0 bases from J, the gap between germline ends came to 16 bases. CDR3 in amino acids: CAWTRQVGISGNTIYF. Here the CDR3 DNA reads TGTGCCTGGACCCGCCAGGTCGGGATCTCTGGAAACACCATATATTTT.

The chain uses TRBV4-2 and TRBJ1-5, with D tentatively TRBD1 (5 bases). The CDR3 sequence is 16 residues long. CDR1 is LGHNA and CDR2 is YNFKEQ in the germline V gene. The germline V and J ends were trimmed by 0 bases and 2 bases, with 11 bases remaining between them. The CDR3 loop is CASSQDWQGGNQPQHF. The CDR3 nucleotides read TGTGCCAGCAGCCAAGATTGGCAGGGTGGCAATCAGCCCCAGCATTTT.

This sequence joins TRBV28 and TRBJ1-2; D may be TRBD1 (5 bases). The germline CDR1 and CDR2 sequences are MDHEN and SYDVKM. The CDR3 consists of 13 residues. The V gene lost 2 bases and the J gene lost 6 bases, with 10 bases spanning the gap. For the CDR3, the DNA is TGTGCCAGCAGTTTAGTAGGGGTTAATGGCTACACCTTC. Translation gives CASSLVGVNGYTF.

This chain joins TRBV2 and TRBJ2-1, with a tentative D call TRBD1 (6 bases). CDR3 length: 16 amino acids. The germline V and J ends were trimmed by 8 bases and 1 base, with 18 bases remaining between them. Germline assignment: CDR1 SNHLY and CDR2 FYNNEI. The CDR3 DNA is TGTGCCAGCGTTTCAGGGGCTCCCAGGTCCTACAATGAGCAGTTCTTC. It is translated as CASVSGAPRSYNEQFF.

The chain carries TRBV19 and TRBJ2-5, with TRBD2 matching over 11 bases. V was clipped by 3 bases and J by 2 bases; unmatched bases: 8. The CDR3 runs to 17 residues. Germline assignment: CDR1 LNHDA and CDR2 SQIVND (reference sequence). CDR3 sequence: CASSIGWTSGSQETQYF. CDR3 coding DNA: TGTGCCAGTAGTATCGGCTGGACTAGCGGGTCACAAGAGACCCAGTACTTC.

The rearrangement links TRBV6-1 to TRBJ1-2; 7 bases map to TRBD1. V shed 4 bases and J 0 bases; nucleotides not matched to a gene: 8. This CDR3 has 16 residues. CDR1 is MNHNS and CDR2 is SASEGT in the germline V gene. The CDR3 DNA follows: TGTGCCAGCAGTGGCCTGGGGGGACAGACTAACTATGGCTACACCTTC. It encodes CASSGLGGQTNYGYTF.

A few counts support this clone. Other DNA sequences from this sample encode an identical CDR3 as well. CDR3 in amino acids: CASKLAGGGDTQYF. CDR3 DNA sequence: TGTGCCAGTAAACTAGCGGGAGGAGGGGATACGCAGTATTTT. This sequence joins TRBV19 and TRBJ2-3; 12 positions agree with TRBD2. J lost 6 bases, V lost 7 bases, and 5 bases had no gene match. Germline-derived CDR1 and CDR2 are LNHDA and SQIVND (reference sequence). The CDR3 consists of 14 residues.

A few counts support this clone. This chain uses TRBV6-5 with TRBJ1-1; unclear D gene. In germline, CDR1 is MNHEY, CDR2 SVGAGI. Trimming removed 0 bases at V and 3 bases at J, with 5 bases between. The CDR3 is 13 residues long. Here the CDR3 DNA reads TGTGCCAGCAGTTACTCTGCCCACACTGAAGCTTTCTTT. This encodes CASSYSAHTEAFF.

This clone appeared a few times. The V gene is TRBV2, the J gene TRBJ1-2; the match to TRBD1 covers 8 bases. The CDR3 consists of 17 residues. The V and J ends lost 6 bases and 1 base, in that order; junction bases with no gene match: 13. Looked up from germline, CDR1 is SNHLY and CDR2 is FYNNEI. CDR3 sequence reads: CASRVRAGGRNNYGYTF. In nucleotides, the CDR3 is TGTGCCAGCAGGGTCAGGGCAGGGGGCCGAAATAACTATGGCTACACCTTC.

The rearrangement joins TRBV29-1 to TRBJ2-5; perhaps D is TRBD1 or TRBD2 (5 bases each). V was shortened by 2 bases and J by 11 bases, with 18 bases between the two germline ends. The CDR3 runs to 13 residues. Looked up from germline, CDR1 is SQVTM and CDR2 is ANQGSEA. CDR3 in DNA: TGCAGCGTTGAAAAGACGAGTGGGGGTGAGCAGTACTTC. Protein sequence: CSVEKTSGGEQYF.